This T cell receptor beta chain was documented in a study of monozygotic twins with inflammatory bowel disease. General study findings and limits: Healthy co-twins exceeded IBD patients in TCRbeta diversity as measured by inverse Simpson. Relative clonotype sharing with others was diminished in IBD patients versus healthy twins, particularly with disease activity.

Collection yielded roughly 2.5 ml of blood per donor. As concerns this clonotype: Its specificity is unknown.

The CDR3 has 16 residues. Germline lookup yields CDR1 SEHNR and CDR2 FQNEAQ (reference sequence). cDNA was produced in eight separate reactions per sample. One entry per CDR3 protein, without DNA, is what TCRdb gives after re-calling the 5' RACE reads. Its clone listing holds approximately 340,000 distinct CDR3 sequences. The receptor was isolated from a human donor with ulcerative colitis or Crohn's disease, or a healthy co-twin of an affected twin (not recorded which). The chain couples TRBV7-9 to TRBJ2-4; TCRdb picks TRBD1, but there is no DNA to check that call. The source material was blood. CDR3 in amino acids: CASRPTGGIGKNIQYF. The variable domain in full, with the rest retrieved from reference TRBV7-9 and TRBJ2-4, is DTGVSQNPRHKITKRGQNVTFRCDPISEHNRLYWYRQTLGQGPEFLTYFQNEAQLEKSRLLSDRFSAERPKGSFSTLEIQRTEQGDSAMYLCASRPTGGIGKNIQYFGAGTRLSVL.